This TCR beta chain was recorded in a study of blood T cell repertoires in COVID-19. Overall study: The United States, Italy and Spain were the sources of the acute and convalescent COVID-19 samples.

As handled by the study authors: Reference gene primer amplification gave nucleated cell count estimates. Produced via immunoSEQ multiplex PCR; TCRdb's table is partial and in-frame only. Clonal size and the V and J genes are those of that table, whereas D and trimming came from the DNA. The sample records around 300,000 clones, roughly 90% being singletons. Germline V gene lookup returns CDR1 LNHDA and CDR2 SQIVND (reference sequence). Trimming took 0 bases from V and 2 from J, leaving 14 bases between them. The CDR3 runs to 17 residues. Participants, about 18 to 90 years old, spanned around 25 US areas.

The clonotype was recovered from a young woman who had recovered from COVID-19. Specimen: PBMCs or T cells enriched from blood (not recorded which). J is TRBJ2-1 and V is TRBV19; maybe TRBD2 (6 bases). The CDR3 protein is CASSIDGGKVPYNEQFF. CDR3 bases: TGTGCCAGTAGTATAGATGGGGGGAAAGTACCCTACAATGAGCAGTTCTTC.